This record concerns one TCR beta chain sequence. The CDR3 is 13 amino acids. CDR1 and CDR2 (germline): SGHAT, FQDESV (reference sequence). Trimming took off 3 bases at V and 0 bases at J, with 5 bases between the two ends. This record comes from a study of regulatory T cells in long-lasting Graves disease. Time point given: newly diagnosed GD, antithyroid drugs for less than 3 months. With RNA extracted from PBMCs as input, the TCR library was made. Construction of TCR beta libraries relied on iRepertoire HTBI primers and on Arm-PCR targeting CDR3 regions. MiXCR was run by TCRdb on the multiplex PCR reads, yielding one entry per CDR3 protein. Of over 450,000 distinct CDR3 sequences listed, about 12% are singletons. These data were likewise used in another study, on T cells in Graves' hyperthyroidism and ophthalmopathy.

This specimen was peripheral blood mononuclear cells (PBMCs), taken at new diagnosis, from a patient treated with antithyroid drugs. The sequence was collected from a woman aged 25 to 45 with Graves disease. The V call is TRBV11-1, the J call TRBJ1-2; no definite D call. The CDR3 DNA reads TGTGCCAGCAGCTTCATGTCTAACTATGGCTACACCTTC. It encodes CASSFMSNYGYTF. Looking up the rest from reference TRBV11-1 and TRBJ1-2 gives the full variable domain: EAEVAQSPRYKITEKSQAVAFWCDPISGHATLYWYRQILGQGPELLVQFQDESVVDDSQLPKDRFSAERLKGVDSTLKIQPAELGDSAMYLCASSFMSNYGYTFGSGTRLTVV.